The T cell receptor beta chain under discussion was sequenced for a study of blood T cells in healthy people across ages. Of note for this clonotype: What it binds is not known.

A J-beta primer mix and a sample-barcoded 5' primer were used in a second PCR of roughly 6 to 12 cycles. Each CDR3 protein is one row after TCRdb ran MiXCR on the 5' RACE reads. This sample has roughly 800,000 distinct CDR3 sequences, with around a quarter found just once. This CDR3 has 16 amino acids. After removal of 7 bases from V and 2 bases from J, the junction contained 9 bases not matched to a gene. Study-level results: It was held that diversity estimates obtained from one million T cells represented underestimates. The fall in TCR beta diversity per million T cells was roughly linear with age.

Another study also made use of these data, one on T cells of mothers and their children. As that report states: cDNA synthesis used all extracted RNA, approximately 1.6 ug per 15 ul. Added by the second PCR's M1S primer were sample barcodes and 2-4 random nucleotides.

This sequence originates from a boy aged 5-17 years in good health. The sample comprised blood. The chain links TRBV12-3 or TRBV12-4 to TRBJ2-1; 9 bases are shared with TRBD2. The CDR3, as DNA: TGTGCCAGCACCATAAGGGGCGGGGGGGCCTACAATGAGCAGTTCTTC. It specifies CASTIRGGGAYNEQFF.